This T cell receptor beta chain was recorded in a study of cytomegalovirus exposure and HLA in healthy donors. General study points: Reports described diagnosis of cytomegalovirus status by the classifier as highly specific and sensitive. An observed cluster of highly shared sequence variants was recorded as a likely sequencing artifact.

This clone was observed a handful of times. Antigen unknown. This sample also contains other DNA sequences that code for the same CDR3. Germline values: CDR1 MNHNS, CDR2 SASEGT. CDR3 size: 15 residues. V lost 4 bases and J lost 4; bases outside the gene matches: 1. PCR was performed using 60 Vbeta and 13 Jbeta primers. This table comes from immunoSEQ multiplex PCR, and its TCRdb copy is limited to in-frame clones, with some not included. The sample records more than 80,000 clones, over 70% being singletons. This clonotype was obtained from a boy aged 5-17 years in good health and CMV-seronegative. The gene calls are TRBV6-1 and TRBJ2-3, with 14 bases matching TRBD2. Sequencing was done on a sample of PBMCs. The CDR3 bases are TGTGCCAGCAGTGGACTAGCGGGGGGGCCAGATACGCAGTATTTT. Translation gives CASSGLAGGPDTQYF.